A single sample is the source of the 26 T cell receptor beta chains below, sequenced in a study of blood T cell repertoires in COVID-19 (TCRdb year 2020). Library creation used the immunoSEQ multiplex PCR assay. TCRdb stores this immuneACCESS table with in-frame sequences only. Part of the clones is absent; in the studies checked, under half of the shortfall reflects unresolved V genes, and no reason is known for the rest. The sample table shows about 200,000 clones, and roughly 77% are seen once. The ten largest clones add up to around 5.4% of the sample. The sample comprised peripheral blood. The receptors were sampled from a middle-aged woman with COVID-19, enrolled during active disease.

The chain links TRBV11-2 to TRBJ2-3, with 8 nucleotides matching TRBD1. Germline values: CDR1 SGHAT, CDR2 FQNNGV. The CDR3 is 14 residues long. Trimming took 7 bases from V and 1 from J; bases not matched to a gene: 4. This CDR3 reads CASILGQGTDTQYF. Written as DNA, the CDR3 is TGTGCCAGCATCCTGGGACAGGGCACAGATACGCAGTATTTT.

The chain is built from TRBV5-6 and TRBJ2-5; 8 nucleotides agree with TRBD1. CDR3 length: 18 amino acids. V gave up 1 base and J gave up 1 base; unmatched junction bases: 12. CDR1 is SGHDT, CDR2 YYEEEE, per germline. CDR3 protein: CASSLPGTGIRGQETQYF. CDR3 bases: TGTGCCAGCAGCTTGCCGGGGACAGGTATCCGGGGCCAAGAGACCCAGTACTTC.

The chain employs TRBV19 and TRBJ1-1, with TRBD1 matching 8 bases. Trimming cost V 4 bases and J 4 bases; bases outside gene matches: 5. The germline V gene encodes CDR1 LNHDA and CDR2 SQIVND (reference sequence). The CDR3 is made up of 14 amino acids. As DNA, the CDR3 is TGTGCCAGTAGTAGGACAGGGATAGGCACTGAAGCTTTCTTT. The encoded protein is CASSRTGIGTEAFF.

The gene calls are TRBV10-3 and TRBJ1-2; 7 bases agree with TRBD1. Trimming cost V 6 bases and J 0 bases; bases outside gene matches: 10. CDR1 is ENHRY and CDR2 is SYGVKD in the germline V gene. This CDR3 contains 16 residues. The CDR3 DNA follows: TGTGCCATCAGCCCGACAGGGCCGTTAACTAACTATGGCTACACCTTC. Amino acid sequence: CAISPTGPLTNYGYTF.

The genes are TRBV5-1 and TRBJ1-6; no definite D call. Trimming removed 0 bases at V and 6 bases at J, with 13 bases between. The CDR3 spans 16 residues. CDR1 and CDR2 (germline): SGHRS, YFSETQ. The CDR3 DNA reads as TGCGCCAGCAGCTTGGAGCCAGGAGGGATTAATTCACCCCTCCACTTT. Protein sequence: CASSLEPGGINSPLHF.

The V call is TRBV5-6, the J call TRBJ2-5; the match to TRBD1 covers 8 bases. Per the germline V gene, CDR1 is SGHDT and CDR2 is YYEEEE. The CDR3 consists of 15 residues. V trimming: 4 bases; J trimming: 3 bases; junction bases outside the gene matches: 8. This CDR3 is CASSQPYRGEETQYF. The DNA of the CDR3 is TGTGCCAGCAGCCAACCTTACAGGGGGGAAGAGACCCAGTACTTC.

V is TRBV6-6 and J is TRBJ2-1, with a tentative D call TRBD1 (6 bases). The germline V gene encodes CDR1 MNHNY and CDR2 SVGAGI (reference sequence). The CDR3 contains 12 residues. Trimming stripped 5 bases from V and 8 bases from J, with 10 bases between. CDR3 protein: CASSHRADEQFF. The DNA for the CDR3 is TGTGCCAGCAGTCACAGGGCGGATGAGCAGTTCTTC.

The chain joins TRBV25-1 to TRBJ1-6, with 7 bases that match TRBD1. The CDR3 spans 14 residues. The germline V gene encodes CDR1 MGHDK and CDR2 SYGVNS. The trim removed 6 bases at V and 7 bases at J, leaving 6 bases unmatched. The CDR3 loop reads CASRKQGSNSPLHF. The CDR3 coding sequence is TGTGCCAGCAGGAAACAGGGGTCCAATTCACCCCTCCACTTT. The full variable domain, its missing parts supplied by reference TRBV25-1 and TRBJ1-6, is EADIYQTPRYLVIGTGKKITLECSQTMGHDKMYWYQQDPGMELHLIHYSYGVNSTEKGDLSSESTVSRIRTEHFPLTLESARPSHTSQYLCASRKQGSNSPLHFGNGTRLTVT.

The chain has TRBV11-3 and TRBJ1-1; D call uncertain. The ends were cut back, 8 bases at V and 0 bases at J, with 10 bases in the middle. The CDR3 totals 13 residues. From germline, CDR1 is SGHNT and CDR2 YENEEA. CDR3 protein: CASALQMNTEAFF. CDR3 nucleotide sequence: TGTGCCAGCGCGTTACAGATGAACACTGAAGCTTTCTTT.

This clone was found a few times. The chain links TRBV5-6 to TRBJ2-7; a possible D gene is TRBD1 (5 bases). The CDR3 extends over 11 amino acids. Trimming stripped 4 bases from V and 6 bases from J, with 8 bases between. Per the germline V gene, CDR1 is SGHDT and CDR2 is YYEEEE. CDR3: CASSVTVEQYF. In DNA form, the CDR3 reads TGTGCCAGCAGCGTGACAGTCGAGCAGTACTTC.

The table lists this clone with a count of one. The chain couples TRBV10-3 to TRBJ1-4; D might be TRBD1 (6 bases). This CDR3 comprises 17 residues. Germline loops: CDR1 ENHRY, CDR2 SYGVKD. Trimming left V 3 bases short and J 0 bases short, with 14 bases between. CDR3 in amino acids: CAISDGRGATTNEKLFF. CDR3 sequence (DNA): TGTGCCATCAGTGATGGGAGGGGGGCCACAACTAATGAAAAACTGTTTTTT.

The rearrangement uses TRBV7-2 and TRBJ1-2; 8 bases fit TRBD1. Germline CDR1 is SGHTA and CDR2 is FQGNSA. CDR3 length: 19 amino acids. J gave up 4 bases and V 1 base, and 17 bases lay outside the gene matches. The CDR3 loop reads CASSLVLATKTGGSYGYTF. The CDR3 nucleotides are TGTGCCAGCAGCTTAGTACTGGCCACGAAAACAGGGGGTAGCTATGGCTACACCTTC.

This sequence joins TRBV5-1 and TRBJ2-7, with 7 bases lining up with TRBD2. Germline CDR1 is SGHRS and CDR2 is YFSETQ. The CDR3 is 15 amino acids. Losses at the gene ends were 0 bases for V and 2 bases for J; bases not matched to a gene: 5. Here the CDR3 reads CASSLVGGGPYEQYF. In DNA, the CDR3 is TGCGCCAGCAGCTTGGTAGGCGGGGGTCCCTACGAGCAGTACTTC.

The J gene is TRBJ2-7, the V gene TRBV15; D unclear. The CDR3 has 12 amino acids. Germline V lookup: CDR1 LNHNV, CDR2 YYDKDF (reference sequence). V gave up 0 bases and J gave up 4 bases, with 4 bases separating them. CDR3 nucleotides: TGTGCCACCAGCAGAGATCGGTACGAGCAGTACTTC. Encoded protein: CATSRDRYEQYF.

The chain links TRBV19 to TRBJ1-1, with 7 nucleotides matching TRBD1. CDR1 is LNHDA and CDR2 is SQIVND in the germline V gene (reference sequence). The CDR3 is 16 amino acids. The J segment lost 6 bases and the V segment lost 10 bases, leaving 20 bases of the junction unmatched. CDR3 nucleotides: TGTGCCACCGCCGATAAAAGGTTCGACAGGGTGTCTGAAGCTTTCTTT. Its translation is CATADKRFDRVSEAFF.

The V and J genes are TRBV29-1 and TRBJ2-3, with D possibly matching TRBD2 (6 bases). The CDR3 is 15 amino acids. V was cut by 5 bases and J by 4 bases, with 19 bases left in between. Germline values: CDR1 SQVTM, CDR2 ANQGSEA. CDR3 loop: CSVWGGAAVPDTQYF. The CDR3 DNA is TGCAGCGTTTGGGGAGGAGCAGCGGTACCAGATACGCAGTATTTT.

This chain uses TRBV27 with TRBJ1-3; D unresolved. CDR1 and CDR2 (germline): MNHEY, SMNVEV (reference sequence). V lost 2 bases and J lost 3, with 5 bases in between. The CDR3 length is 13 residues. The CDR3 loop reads CASSLIFGNTIYF. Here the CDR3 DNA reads TGTGCCAGCAGTTTAATCTTTGGAAACACCATATATTTT.

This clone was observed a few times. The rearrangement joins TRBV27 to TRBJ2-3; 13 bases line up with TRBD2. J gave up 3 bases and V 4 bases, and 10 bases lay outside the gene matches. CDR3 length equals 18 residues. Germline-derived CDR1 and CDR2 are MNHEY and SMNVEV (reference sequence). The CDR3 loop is CASSSTSGGAVMTDTQYF. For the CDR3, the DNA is TGTGCCAGCAGTTCAACTAGCGGGGGGGCTGTAATGACAGATACGCAGTATTTT.

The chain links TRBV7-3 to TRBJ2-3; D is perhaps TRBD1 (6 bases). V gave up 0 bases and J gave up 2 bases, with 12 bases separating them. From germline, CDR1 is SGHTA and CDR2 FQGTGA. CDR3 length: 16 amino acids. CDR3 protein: CASSLTSWTATDTQYF. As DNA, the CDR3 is TGTGCCAGCAGCTTAACTAGTTGGACAGCCACAGATACGCAGTATTTT.

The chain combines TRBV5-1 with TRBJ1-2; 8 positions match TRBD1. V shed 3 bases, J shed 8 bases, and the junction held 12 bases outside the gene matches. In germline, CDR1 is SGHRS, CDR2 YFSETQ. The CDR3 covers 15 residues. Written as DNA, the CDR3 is TGCGCCAGCAGCTACGACGGAGACAGGGGCTGGGGCTACACCTTC. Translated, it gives CASSYDGDRGWGYTF.

As DNA, the CDR3 is TGCGCCAGCCGGGGTGGGACTAGCGGTAGAGAGGCCAACGTCCTGACTTTC. Its protein is CASRGGTSGREANVLTF. This rearrangement joins TRBV10-2 to TRBJ2-6, with 11 positions matching TRBD2. Trimming took 8 bases from V and 6 from J; bases not matched to a gene: 12. The CDR3 contains 17 residues. Germline CDR1 reads WSHSY; CDR2 reads SAAADI.

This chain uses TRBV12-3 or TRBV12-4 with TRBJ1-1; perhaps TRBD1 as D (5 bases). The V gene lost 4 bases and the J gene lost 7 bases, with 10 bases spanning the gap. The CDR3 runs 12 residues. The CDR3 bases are TGTGCCAGCAGTTGGACCGACAGTGAAGCTTTCTTT. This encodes CASSWTDSEAFF.

CDR3 loop: CASSPQPTGTGIGGYTF. The CDR3 coding sequence is TGTGCCAGCTCACCACAACCGACCGGGACAGGGATTGGGGGCTACACCTTC. V is TRBV18 and J is TRBJ1-2; 9 bases align to TRBD1. J was trimmed by 8 bases and V by 1 base; bases with no gene match: 14. The CDR3 sequence is 17 residues long. Per the germline V gene, CDR1 is KGHSH and CDR2 is LQKENI.

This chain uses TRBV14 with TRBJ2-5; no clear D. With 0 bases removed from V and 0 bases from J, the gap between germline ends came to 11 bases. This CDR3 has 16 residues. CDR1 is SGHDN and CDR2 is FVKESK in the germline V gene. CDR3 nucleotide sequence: TGTGCCAGCAGCCAAGATGGGCTTTCGTACCAAGAGACCCAGTACTTC. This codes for CASSQDGLSYQETQYF.

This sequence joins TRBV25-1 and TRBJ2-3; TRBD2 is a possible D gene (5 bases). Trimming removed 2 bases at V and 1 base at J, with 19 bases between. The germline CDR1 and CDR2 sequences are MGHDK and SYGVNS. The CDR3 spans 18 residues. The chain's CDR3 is CASSEPNDQLGRTDTQYF. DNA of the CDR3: TGTGCCAGCAGTGAACCTAATGACCAACTAGGGCGCACAGATACGCAGTATTTT. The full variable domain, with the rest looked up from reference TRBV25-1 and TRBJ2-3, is EADIYQTPRYLVIGTGKKITLECSQTMGHDKMYWYQQDPGMELHLIHYSYGVNSTEKGDLSSESTVSRIRTEHFPLTLESARPSHTSQYLCASSEPNDQLGRTDTQYFGPGTRLTVL.

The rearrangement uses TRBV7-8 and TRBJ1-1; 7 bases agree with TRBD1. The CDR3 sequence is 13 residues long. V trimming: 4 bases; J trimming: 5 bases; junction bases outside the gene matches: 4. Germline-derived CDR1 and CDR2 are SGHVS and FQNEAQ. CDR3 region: CASSSNRGTEAFF. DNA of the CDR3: TGTGCCAGCAGCTCGAACAGGGGAACTGAAGCTTTCTTT.